This T cell receptor beta chain was retrieved from a study of CD8 T cells in Susac syndrome. RNA amounts of about 0.5 to 1 ug underwent reverse transcription with random hexamers. MiXCR, applied by TCRdb to the immunoSEQ multiplex PCR reads, yields one record per CDR3 protein. The profile shows about 170,000 distinct CDR3 sequences, approximately 95% of them singletons. V was trimmed by 6 bases and J by 5 bases, leaving 13 bases between them. CDR3 length: 12 amino acids. The germline V gene has CDR1 SQVTM and CDR2 ANQGSEA. V is TRBV29-1 and J is TRBJ1-1; D call uncertain. The sequencing sample was made of CD4+ T cells from PBMCs. The TCR comes from a human donor with Susac syndrome. The CDR3 sequence: CSVVIAWTEAFF. As DNA, the CDR3 is TGCAGCGTCGTTATCGCGTGGACTGAAGCTTTCTTT.